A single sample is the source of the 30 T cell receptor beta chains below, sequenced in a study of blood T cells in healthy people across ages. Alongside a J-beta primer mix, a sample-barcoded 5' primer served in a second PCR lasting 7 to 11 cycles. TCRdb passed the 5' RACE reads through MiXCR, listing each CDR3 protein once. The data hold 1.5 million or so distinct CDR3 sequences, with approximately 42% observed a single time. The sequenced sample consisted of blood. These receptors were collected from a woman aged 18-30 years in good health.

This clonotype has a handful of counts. DNA of the CDR3: TGTGCCAGCAGCGTAGATGGCGGGGTCGGAGCAGATACGCAGTATTTT. Translated, it gives CASSVDGGVGADTQYF. The genes are TRBV9 and TRBJ2-3; D is perhaps TRBD2 (6 bases). The CDR3 consists of 16 residues. Germline assignment: CDR1 SGDLS and CDR2 YYNGEE. Deletions cut 0 bases from V and 4 bases from J, with 15 bases between.

CDR3 sequence (DNA): TGTGCCAGCAGCTTAGAGGGTGGGTGGCCCTACAATGAGCAGTTCTTC. The encoded protein is CASSLEGGWPYNEQFF. V usage is TRBV7-9 and J usage is TRBJ2-1; D is unclear. The germline gives CDR1 SEHNR, CDR2 FQNEAQ (reference sequence). V gave up 1 base and J gave up 2 bases, with 12 bases separating them. The CDR3 extends over 16 amino acids.

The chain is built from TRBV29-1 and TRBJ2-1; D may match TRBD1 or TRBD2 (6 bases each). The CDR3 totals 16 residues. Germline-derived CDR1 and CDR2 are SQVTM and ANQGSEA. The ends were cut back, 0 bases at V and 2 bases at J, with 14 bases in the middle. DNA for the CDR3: TGCAGCGTTGAAGAAGGGGGAGGTGGGACCTACAATGAGCAGTTCTTC. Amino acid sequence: CSVEEGGGGTYNEQFF.

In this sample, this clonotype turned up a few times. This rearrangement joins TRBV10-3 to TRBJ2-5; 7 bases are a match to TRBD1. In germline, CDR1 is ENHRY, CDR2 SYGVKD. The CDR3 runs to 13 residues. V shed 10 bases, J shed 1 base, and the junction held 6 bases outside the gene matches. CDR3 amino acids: CATRDSFQETQYF. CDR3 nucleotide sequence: TGTGCCACCCGGGACAGTTTCCAAGAGACCCAGTACTTC.

CDR3 in amino acids: CASSQSTGTLYEQYF. CDR3 sequence (DNA): TGTGCCAGCAGCCAAAGTACCGGGACTCTTTACGAGCAGTACTTC. The chain has TRBV7-2 and TRBJ2-7, with D possibly TRBD2 on 6 matching bases. Between the trimmed V and J ends, which lost 5 bases and 4 bases, there was a span of 18 bases. Germline loops: CDR1 SGHTA, CDR2 FQGNSA. The CDR3 runs to 15 residues. The complete variable domain, with remaining parts taken from reference TRBV7-2 and TRBJ2-7, reads GAGVSQSPSNKVTEKGKDVELRCDPISGHTALYWYRQSLGQGLEFLIYFQGNSAPDKSGLPSDRFSAERTGGSVSTLTIQRTQQEDSAVYLCASSQSTGTLYEQYFGPGTRLTVT.

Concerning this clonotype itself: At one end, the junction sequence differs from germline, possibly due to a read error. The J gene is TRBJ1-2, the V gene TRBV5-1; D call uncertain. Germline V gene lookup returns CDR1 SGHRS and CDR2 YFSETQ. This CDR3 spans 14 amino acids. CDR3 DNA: TGCGCCAGGAGCTCAAACCCGGACGGTGCTCAGGACACCTTC. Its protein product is CARSSNPDGAQDTF.

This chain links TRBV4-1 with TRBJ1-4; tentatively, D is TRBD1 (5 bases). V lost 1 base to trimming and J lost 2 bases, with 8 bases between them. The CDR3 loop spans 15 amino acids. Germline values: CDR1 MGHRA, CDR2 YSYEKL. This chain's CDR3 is CASSQGGYTNEKLFF. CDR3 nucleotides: TGCGCCAGCAGCCAAGGGGGGTATACTAATGAAAAACTGTTTTTT.

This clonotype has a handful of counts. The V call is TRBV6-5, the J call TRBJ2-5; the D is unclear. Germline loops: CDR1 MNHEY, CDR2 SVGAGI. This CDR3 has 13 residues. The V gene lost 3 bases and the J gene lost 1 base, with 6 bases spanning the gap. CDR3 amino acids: CASSYVPQETQYF. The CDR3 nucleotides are TGTGCCAGCAGTTATGTGCCCCAAGAGACCCAGTACTTC.

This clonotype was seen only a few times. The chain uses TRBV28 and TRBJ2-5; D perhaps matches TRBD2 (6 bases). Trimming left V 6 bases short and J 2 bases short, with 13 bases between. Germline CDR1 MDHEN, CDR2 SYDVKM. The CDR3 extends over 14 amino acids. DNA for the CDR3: TGTGCCAGCAGATTTGTGGGAGGACAAGAGACCCAGTACTTC. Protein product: CASRFVGGQETQYF.

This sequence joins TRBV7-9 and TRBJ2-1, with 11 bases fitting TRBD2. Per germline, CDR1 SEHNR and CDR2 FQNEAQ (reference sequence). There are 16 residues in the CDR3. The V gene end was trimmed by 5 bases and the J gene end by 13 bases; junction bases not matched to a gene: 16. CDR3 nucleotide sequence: TGTGCCAGCAGCCTCCATGGGACTAGCGGAAAAGAGACCCAGTTCTTC. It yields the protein CASSLHGTSGKETQFF.

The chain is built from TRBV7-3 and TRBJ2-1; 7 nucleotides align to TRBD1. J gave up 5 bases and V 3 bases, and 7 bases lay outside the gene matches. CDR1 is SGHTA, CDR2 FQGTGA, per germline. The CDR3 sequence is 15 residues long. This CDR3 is CASSLPGQFHNEQFF. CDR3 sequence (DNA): TGTGCCAGCAGCTTGCCGGGACAGTTCCACAATGAGCAGTTCTTC. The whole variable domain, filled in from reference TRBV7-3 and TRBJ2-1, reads GAGVSQTPSNKVTEKGKYVELRCDPISGHTALYWYRQSLGQGPEFLIYFQGTGAADDSGLPNDRFFAVRPEGSVSTLKIQRTERGDSAVYLCASSLPGQFHNEQFFGPGTRLTVL.

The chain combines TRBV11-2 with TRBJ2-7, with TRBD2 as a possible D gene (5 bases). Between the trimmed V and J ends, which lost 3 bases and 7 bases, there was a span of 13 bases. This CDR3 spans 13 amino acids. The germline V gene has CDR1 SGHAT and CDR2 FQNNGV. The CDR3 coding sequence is TGTGCCAGCAGCTTCGGGGAACGGACGGAGCAGTACTTC. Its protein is CASSFGERTEQYF.

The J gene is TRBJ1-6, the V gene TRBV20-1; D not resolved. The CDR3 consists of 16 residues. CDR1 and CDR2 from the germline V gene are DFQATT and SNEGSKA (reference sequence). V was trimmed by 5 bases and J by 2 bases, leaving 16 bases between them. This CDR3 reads CSAPHSWPTYNSPLHF. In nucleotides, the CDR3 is TGCAGTGCTCCCCATTCGTGGCCGACCTATAATTCACCCCTCCACTTT.

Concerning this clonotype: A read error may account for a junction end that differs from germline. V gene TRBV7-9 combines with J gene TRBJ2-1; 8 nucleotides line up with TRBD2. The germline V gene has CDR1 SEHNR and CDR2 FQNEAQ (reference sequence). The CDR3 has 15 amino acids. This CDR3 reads CASSFEAGGDKEQFF. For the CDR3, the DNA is TGTGCCAGCAGCTTCGAGGCGGGAGGCGACAAGGAGCAGTTCTTC.

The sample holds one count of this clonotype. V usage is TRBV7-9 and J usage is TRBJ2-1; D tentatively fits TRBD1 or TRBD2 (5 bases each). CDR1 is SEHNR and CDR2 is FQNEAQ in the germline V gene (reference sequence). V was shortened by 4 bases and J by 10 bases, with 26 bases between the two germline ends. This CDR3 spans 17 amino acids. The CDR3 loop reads CASSSPLREQENYEQFF. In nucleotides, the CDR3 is TGTGCCAGCAGCTCACCACTTCGGGAACAGGAAAACTACGAGCAGTTCTTC.

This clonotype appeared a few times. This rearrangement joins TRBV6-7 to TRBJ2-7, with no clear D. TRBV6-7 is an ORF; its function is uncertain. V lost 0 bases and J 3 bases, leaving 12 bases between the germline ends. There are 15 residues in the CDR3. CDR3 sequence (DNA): TGTGCCAGCAGTTACTCGGGTGGCATCGACTACGAGCAGTACTTC. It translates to CASSYSGGIDYEQYF.

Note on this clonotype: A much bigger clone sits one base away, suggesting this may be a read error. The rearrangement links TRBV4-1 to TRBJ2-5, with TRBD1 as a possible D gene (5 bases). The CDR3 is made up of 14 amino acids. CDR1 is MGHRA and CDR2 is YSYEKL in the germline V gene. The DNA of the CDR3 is TGCGCCAGCAGCCAATTACAGGACCCAGAGACCCGGTACTTC. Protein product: CASSQLQDPETRYF.

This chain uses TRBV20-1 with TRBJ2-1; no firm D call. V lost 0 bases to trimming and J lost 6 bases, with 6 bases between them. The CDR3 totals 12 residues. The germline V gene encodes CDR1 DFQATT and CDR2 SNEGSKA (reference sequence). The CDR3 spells CSARDIGNEQFF. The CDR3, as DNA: TGCAGTGCTAGAGATATTGGCAATGAGCAGTTCTTC.

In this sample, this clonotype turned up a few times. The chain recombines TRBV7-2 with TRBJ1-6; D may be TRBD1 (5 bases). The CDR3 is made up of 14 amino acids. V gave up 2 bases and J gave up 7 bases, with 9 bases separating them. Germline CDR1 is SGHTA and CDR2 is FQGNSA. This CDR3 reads CASSLQGWNSPLHF. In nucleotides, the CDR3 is TGTGCCAGCAGCTTACAGGGTTGGAATTCACCCCTCCACTTT.

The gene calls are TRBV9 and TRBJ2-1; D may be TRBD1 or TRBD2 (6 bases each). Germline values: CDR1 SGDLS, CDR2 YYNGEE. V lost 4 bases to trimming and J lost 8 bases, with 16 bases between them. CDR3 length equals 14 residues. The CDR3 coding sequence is TGTGCCAGCAGCTCAAGGGGGGCGATGTATGAGCAGTTCTTC. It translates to CASSSRGAMYEQFF.

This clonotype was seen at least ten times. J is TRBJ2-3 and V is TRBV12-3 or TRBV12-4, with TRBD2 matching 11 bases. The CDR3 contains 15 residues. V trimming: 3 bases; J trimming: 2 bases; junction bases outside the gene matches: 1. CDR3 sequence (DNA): TGTGCCAGCAGTTTTAGCGGGGGGGTCACAGATACGCAGTATTTT. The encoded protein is CASSFSGGVTDTQYF.

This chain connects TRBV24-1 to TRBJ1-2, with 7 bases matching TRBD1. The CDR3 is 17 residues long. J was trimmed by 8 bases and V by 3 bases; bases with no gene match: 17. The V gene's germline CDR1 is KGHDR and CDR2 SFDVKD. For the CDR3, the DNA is TGTGCCACCAGTGATCGGGGACAGACTAACCGGGCCTACGGCTACACCTTC. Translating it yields CATSDRGQTNRAYGYTF.

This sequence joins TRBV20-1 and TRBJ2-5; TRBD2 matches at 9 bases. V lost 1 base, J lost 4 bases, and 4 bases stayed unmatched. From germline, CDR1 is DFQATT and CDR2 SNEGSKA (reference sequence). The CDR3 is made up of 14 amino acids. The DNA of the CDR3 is TGCAGTGCTAGAGTTAGCGGGGGAGGAGAGACCCAGTACTTC. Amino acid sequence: CSARVSGGGETQYF.

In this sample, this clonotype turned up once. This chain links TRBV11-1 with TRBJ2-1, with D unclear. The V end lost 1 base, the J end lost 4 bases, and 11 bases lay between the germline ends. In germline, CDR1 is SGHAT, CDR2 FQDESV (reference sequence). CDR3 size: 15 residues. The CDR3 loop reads CASSLERVLYNEQFF. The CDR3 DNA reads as TGTGCCAGCAGCTTAGAAAGGGTTTTATACAATGAGCAGTTCTTC.

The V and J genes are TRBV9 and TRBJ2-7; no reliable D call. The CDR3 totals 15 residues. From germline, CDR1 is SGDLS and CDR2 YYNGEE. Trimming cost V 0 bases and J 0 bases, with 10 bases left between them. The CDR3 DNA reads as TGTGCCAGCAGCGTAGCAGATTTTAACTCCTACGAGCAGTACTTC. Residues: CASSVADFNSYEQYF.

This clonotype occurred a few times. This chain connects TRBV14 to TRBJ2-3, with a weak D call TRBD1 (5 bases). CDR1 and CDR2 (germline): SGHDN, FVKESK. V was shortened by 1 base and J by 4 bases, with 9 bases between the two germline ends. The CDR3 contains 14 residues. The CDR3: CASSQVVGADTQYF. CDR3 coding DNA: TGTGCCAGCAGCCAAGTGGTAGGGGCAGATACGCAGTATTTT.

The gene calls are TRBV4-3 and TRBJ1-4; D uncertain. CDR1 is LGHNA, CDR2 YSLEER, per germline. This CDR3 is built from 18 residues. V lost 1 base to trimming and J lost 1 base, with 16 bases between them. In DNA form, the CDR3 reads TGCGCCAGCAGCCAAGGGAGACGGACGCTCGAAACTAATGAAAAACTGTTTTTT. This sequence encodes CASSQGRRTLETNEKLFF.

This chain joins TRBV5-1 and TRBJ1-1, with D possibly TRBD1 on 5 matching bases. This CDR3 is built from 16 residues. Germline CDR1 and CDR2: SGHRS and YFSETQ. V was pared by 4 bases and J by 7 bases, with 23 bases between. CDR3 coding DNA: TGCGCCAGCAGCCCCCAAGGGAGGGGCTCCTTTAGTGAAGCTTTCTTT. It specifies CASSPQGRGSFSEAFF.

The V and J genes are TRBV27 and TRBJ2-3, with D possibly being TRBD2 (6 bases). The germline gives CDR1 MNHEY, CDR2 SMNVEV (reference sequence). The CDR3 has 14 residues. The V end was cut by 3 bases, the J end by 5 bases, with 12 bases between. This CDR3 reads CASSLLGRKDTQYF. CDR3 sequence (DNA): TGTGCCAGCAGTTTGTTAGGGAGGAAAGATACGCAGTATTTT.

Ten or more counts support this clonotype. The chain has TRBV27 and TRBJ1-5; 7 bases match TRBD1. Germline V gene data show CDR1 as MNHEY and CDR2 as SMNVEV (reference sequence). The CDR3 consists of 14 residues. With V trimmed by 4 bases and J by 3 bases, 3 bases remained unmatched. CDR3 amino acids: CASSSTGDNQPQHF. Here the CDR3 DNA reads TGTGCCAGCAGTTCTACAGGGGACAATCAGCCCCAGCATTTT.